Below, 27 T cell receptor beta chains from the same sample are listed, as sequenced in a study of T-cell memory formation after mild COVID-19. TCRdb passed the 5' RACE reads through MiXCR, listing each CDR3 protein once. Among 350,000 to 450,000 distinct CDR3 sequences listed, 14% were seen once. Sequenced: PBMCs or a T cell subset sorted from them (not recorded which). The receptors originated from a man younger than 30 who had mild COVID-19 (a few samples of this study predate the infection). Cell type and time point are not known.

The CDR3 DNA follows: TGCGCCAGCAGCCACCACGGACTAGCTGTTGATGAGCAGTTCTTC. Amino acids: CASSHHGLAVDEQFF. J is TRBJ2-1 and V is TRBV4-1, with TRBD2 matching 8 bases. The germline V gene has CDR1 MGHRA and CDR2 YSYEKL. J was trimmed by 8 bases and V by 3 bases; bases with no gene match: 9. CDR3 size: 15 residues.

This clonotype was counted at least ten times. The chain couples TRBV29-1 to TRBJ1-6, with D unclear. Germline V gene data show CDR1 as SQVTM and CDR2 as ANQGSEA. This CDR3 has 13 residues. V shed 5 bases and J shed 9 bases, with 14 bases lying between them. CDR3 loop: CSVSSGGSSPLHF. The CDR3 region has the DNA TGCAGCGTTTCTTCCGGTGGGAGTTCACCCCTCCACTTT.

This clonotype was seen a handful of times. The V gene is TRBV7-9, the J gene TRBJ2-1, with 10 bases lining up with TRBD2. CDR1 is SEHNR, CDR2 FQNEAQ, per germline (reference sequence). V trimming: 5 bases; J trimming: 13 bases; junction bases outside the gene matches: 11. The CDR3 totals 14 residues. DNA for the CDR3: TGTGCCAGCAGCCCTAGCGGGGGCTTGCCGCTACAGTTCTTC. Protein: CASSPSGGLPLQFF.

The chain uses TRBV4-1 and TRBJ1-1; D call uncertain. V was trimmed by 2 bases and J by 1 base, leaving 8 bases between them. This CDR3 is 14 amino acids long. CDR1 is MGHRA, CDR2 YSYEKL, per germline. CDR3 sequence reads: CASSQRRGNTEAFF. The CDR3 DNA reads as TGCGCCAGCAGCCAACGACGAGGGAACACTGAAGCTTTCTTT.

The V gene is TRBV12-3 or TRBV12-4, the J gene TRBJ1-1; the D is unclear. V dropped 7 bases and J dropped 0 bases, with 9 bases sitting between them. This CDR3 spans 13 amino acids. CDR3: CASTPRLNTEAFF. DNA for the CDR3: TGTGCCAGCACCCCCAGGTTGAACACTGAAGCTTTCTTT.

This clonotype has only a few counts. The V and J genes are TRBV5-1 and TRBJ2-7; TRBD2 might be the D (6 bases). Trimming left V 1 base short and J 4 bases short, with 9 bases between. Per germline, CDR1 SGHRS and CDR2 YFSETQ. The CDR3 is made up of 13 amino acids. The CDR3 sequence is CASSLTGTYEQYF. The CDR3 region has the DNA TGCGCCAGCAGCTTGACCGGGACTTACGAGCAGTACTTC.

This clonotype was picked up many times. Here the CDR3 DNA reads TGTGCCAGCTCACCGAATGCCAGGGCGGACGAGCAGTACGTC. It specifies CASSPNARADEQYV. The chain uses TRBV18 and TRBJ2-7, with a weak D call TRBD1 (5 bases). CDR1 is KGHSH, CDR2 LQKENI, per germline. The CDR3 extends over 14 amino acids. V was clipped by 3 bases and J by 5 bases, with 14 bases between them.

This clonotype was counted many times. V gene TRBV7-2 combines with J gene TRBJ2-1; no clear D gene. The CDR3 is made up of 14 amino acids. CDR1 is SGHTA and CDR2 is FQGNSA in the germline V gene. V lost 2 bases and J 7 bases, leaving 12 bases between the germline ends. CDR3: CASSLNPSTNEQFF. CDR3 coding DNA: TGTGCCAGCAGCTTAAACCCCTCAACGAATGAGCAGTTCTTC.

This clonotype was observed a few times. V is TRBV29-1 and J is TRBJ2-1, with 7 bases identical to TRBD1. The trim removed 3 bases at V and 6 bases at J, leaving 11 bases unmatched. Looked up from germline, CDR1 is SQVTM and CDR2 is ANQGSEA. The CDR3 is 15 amino acids. The CDR3 sequence is CSVETGWTGSNEQFF. Here the CDR3 DNA reads TGCAGCGTTGAGACGGGATGGACAGGATCCAATGAGCAGTTCTTC.

This clonotype was detected only a few times. V usage is TRBV28 and J usage is TRBJ2-3, with D possibly matching TRBD2 (5 bases). Trimming took off 3 bases at V and 4 bases at J, with 17 bases between the two ends. The CDR3 totals 16 residues. CDR1 is MDHEN and CDR2 is SYDVKM in the germline V gene. The CDR3 sequence is CASSFTQQVGADTQYF. The CDR3 coding sequence is TGTGCCAGCAGTTTTACACAGCAGGTCGGGGCAGATACGCAGTATTTT.

This clonotype showed up many times. The chain carries TRBV2 and TRBJ2-1; the match to TRBD1 covers 7 bases. Germline trimming cut 7 bases from V and 10 bases from J; bases unmatched to any gene: 10. The V gene's germline CDR1 is SNHLY and CDR2 FYNNEI. The CDR3 covers 13 residues. CDR3 coding DNA: TGTGCCAGCACTCTCAGTAGGGACAGCGAGCAGTTCTTC. It codes for CASTLSRDSEQFF.

V usage is TRBV18 and J usage is TRBJ2-5; D ambiguous. This CDR3 has 16 residues. Trimming pared 4 bases from V and 5 bases from J, leaving 20 bases between. The V gene's germline CDR1 is KGHSH and CDR2 LQKENI. The CDR3 coding sequence is TGTGCCAGCTCACAAATCCCCGGTCGAACTCGGGAGACCCAGTACTTC. Translating it yields CASSQIPGRTRETQYF.

V usage is TRBV7-2 and J usage is TRBJ2-7; maybe TRBD1 (5 bases). Germline CDR1 is SGHTA and CDR2 is FQGNSA. V dropped 2 bases and J dropped 3 bases, with 14 bases sitting between them. The CDR3 is made up of 15 amino acids. CDR3: CASSLSRTPIYEQYF. The CDR3 nucleotides read TGTGCCAGCAGCTTATCCAGGACACCTATCTACGAGCAGTACTTC.

The chain has TRBV4-1 and TRBJ1-1; 9 bases match TRBD1. V gave up 6 bases and J gave up 3 bases; unmatched junction bases: 5. The length of the CDR3 is 14 residues. The germline gives CDR1 MGHRA, CDR2 YSYEKL. DNA for the CDR3: TGCGCCAGCAGTCGGGACAGGGTGGACACTGAAGCTTTCTTT. It encodes CASSRDRVDTEAFF.

This clonotype was seen a handful of times. This CDR3 is CSARDGAGGADTQYF. The CDR3 nucleotides read TGCAGTGCTAGAGATGGAGCAGGTGGGGCGGATACGCAGTATTTT. V is TRBV20-1 and J is TRBJ2-3, with D possibly being TRBD1 (5 bases). V lost 0 bases and J 6 bases, leaving 16 bases between the germline ends. The germline V gene encodes CDR1 DFQATT and CDR2 SNEGSKA (reference sequence). This CDR3 has 15 residues.

This clonotype occurred a few times. V is TRBV27 and J is TRBJ2-3; 11 nucleotides line up with TRBD2. V dropped 2 bases and J dropped 1; count of bases not matched to a gene: 8. This CDR3 is 18 amino acids long. Germline values: CDR1 MNHEY, CDR2 SMNVEV (reference sequence). CDR3 loop: CASSLRLAGGGGTDTQYF. As DNA, the CDR3 is TGTGCCAGCAGTTTAAGGCTAGCGGGGGGCGGGGGCACAGATACGCAGTATTTT.

This clonotype was seen repeatedly, ten times or more. V usage is TRBV4-2 and J usage is TRBJ2-5; D is uncertain. The ends were cut back, 3 bases at V and 5 bases at J, with 10 bases in the middle. Germline CDR1 and CDR2: LGHNA and YNFKEQ. This CDR3 has 13 residues. The CDR3 sequence is CASSQSVAETQYF. The CDR3 DNA reads TGTGCCAGCAGCCAGAGTGTTGCGGAGACCCAGTACTTC.

This clonotype has at least ten counts. V and J are TRBV7-2 and TRBJ2-5, with 7 positions matching TRBD1. The germline V gene encodes CDR1 SGHTA and CDR2 FQGNSA. The CDR3 contains 15 residues. V lost 2 bases, J lost 0 bases, and 3 bases stayed unmatched. CDR3 DNA sequence: TGTGCCAGCAGCTTACAGGGGACAGACCAAGAGACCCAGTACTTC. Translated: CASSLQGTDQETQYF.

This clonotype was detected many times. The CDR3 DNA sequence: TGTGCCAGCAGCCCGCTTGGGGGGCGATCCTACGAGCAGTACTTC. It is translated as CASSPLGGRSYEQYF. The chain links TRBV7-9 to TRBJ2-7; the D call may be TRBD1 or TRBD2 (6 bases each). The V end lost 5 bases, the J end lost 1 base, and 15 bases lay between the germline ends. The CDR3 extends over 15 amino acids. Germline V gives CDR1 SEHNR, CDR2 FQNEAQ (reference sequence).

This clonotype occurred once. At one end, the junction sequence differs from germline, possibly due to a read error. The V call is TRBV4-1, the J call TRBJ1-2, with 8 positions matching TRBD1. The germline CDR1 and CDR2 sequences are MGHRA and YSYEKL. This CDR3 region has 15 residues. The CDR3 DNA is TGCGCCAGCAGCCCTGGGACAGGCAATAACTATGGCTACAACTTC. Translating gives CASSPGTGNNYGYNF.

In this sample, this clonotype turned up a few times. The chain recombines TRBV6-5 with TRBJ1-6, with a tentative D call TRBD1 (5 bases). V lost 8 bases, J lost 10 bases, and 21 bases lay in between. The CDR3 sequence is 15 residues long. Germline assignment: CDR1 MNHEY and CDR2 SVGAGI. CDR3 region: CASGMDTTPASPLHF. CDR3 DNA: TGTGCCAGCGGGATGGACACAACACCCGCATCACCCCTCCACTTT.

In its sample, this clonotype was seen a few times. The chain uses TRBV7-9 and TRBJ2-3, with D tentatively TRBD1 (6 bases). V was pared by 5 bases and J by 0 bases, with 12 bases between. Germline assignment: CDR1 SEHNR and CDR2 FQNEAQ (reference sequence). CDR3 length equals 15 residues. The CDR3 sequence: CASSLKGVSTDTQYF. CDR3 nucleotide sequence: TGTGCCAGCAGCCTCAAGGGGGTTAGCACAGATACGCAGTATTTT.

Regarding this clonotype: A read error may explain this, as a much larger clone is one base away. The V gene is TRBV7-8, the J gene TRBJ2-5; 9 positions agree with TRBD2. The CDR3 sequence is 17 residues long. CDR1 and CDR2 from the germline V gene are SGHVS and FQNEAQ. The junction had 15 bases not matched to a gene; V was cut back by 6 bases and J by 4 bases. The CDR3 DNA follows: TGTGCCAGCAGATCAGCGGGGGGCCAGGGGGTGTTAGAGACCCAGTACTTC. Translating gives CASRSAGGQGVLETQYF.

V is TRBV19 and J is TRBJ1-5; TRBD1 is a possible D gene (6 bases). The V end lost 7 bases, the J end lost 2 bases, and 18 bases lay between the germline ends. There are 16 residues in the CDR3. Per the germline V gene, CDR1 is LNHDA and CDR2 is SQIVND (reference sequence). Written as DNA, the CDR3 is TGTGCCAGTACAGGGGCCAGGGGTAGGGGCAATCAGCCCCAGCATTTT. Translated, it gives CASTGARGRGNQPQHF.

This clonotype was seen more than once but under ten times. This chain uses TRBV9 with TRBJ2-7; TRBD2 aligns across 7 bases. The germline V gene has CDR1 SGDLS and CDR2 YYNGEE. Unmatched junction bases numbered 7, after V lost 4 bases and J lost 0 bases. CDR3 size: 15 residues. The CDR3 DNA is TGTGCCAGCAGCTACGGGGAGCGGGGCTCCTACGAGCAGTACTTC. Translating gives CASSYGERGSYEQYF. Supplemented by reference TRBV9 and TRBJ2-7, the full variable domain reads DSGVTQTPKHLITATGQRVTLRCSPRSGDLSVYWYQQSLDQGLQFLIQYYNGEERAKGNILERFSAQQFPDLHSELNLSSLELGDSALYFCASSYGERGSYEQYFGPGTRLTVT.

At least ten counts were recorded for this clonotype. The chain has TRBV5-1 and TRBJ2-4, with D possibly matching TRBD2 (6 bases). The CDR3 runs 15 residues. V lost 6 bases and J 1 base, leaving 14 bases between the germline ends. Germline CDR1 is SGHRS and CDR2 is YFSETQ. CDR3 sequence: CASTDPAGAKNIQYF. CDR3 nucleotides: TGCGCCAGCACCGACCCGGCGGGGGCCAAAAACATTCAGTACTTC.

The rearrangement links TRBV5-1 to TRBJ1-2, with 7 bases that match TRBD1. CDR1 is SGHRS and CDR2 is YFSETQ in the germline V gene. J lost 1 base, V lost 4 bases, and 7 bases had no gene match. The CDR3 is made up of 15 amino acids. CDR3 in amino acids: CASSPLQGRNYGYTF. The CDR3 DNA follows: TGCGCCAGCAGCCCCCTACAGGGGCGTAACTATGGCTACACCTTC.